These 16 T cell receptor beta chains share one sample of origin, sequenced in a study of cytomegalovirus exposure and HLA in healthy donors. Vbeta (60) and Jbeta (13) primers were used in the PCR. Sequenced by immunoSEQ multiplex PCR; TCRdb stores in-frame clones only, minus some. The repertoire table contains about 200,000 clones. Sequenced: PBMCs. The receptors stem from a young man in good health and CMV-seronegative.

This chain connects TRBV6-5 to TRBJ1-4, with unresolved D. Germline V gene lookup returns CDR1 MNHEY and CDR2 SVGAGI. Between the trimmed V and J ends, which lost 7 bases and 2 bases, there was a span of 8 bases. This CDR3 has 13 residues. CDR3 amino acids: CASKSYTNEKLFF. The CDR3, as DNA: TGTGCCAGCAAGAGCTATACTAATGAAAAACTGTTTTTT.

The rearrangement joins TRBV7-9 to TRBJ1-5, with D perhaps matching TRBD1 (6 bases). Germline values: CDR1 SEHNR, CDR2 FQNEAQ (reference sequence). The V gene lost 1 base and the J gene lost 7 bases, with 14 bases spanning the gap. This CDR3 is built from 15 residues. CDR3 in DNA: TGTGCCAGCAGCTTAGACGGGGGGCCGGAACAGCCCCAGCATTTT. It translates to CASSLDGGPEQPQHF.

V gene TRBV27 combines with J gene TRBJ1-2, with D perhaps TRBD1 (5 bases). V was clipped by 5 bases and J by 3 bases, with 19 bases between them. CDR3 length equals 16 residues. CDR1 is MNHEY, CDR2 SMNVEV, per germline (reference sequence). The CDR3 DNA is TGTGCCAGCAGTCCCGCTTTTGTAGGGGCACACTATGGCTACACCTTC. Its translation is CASSPAFVGAHYGYTF.

V gene TRBV4-2 combines with J gene TRBJ1-4; D not resolved. Germline V gene sequence: CDR1 LGHNA, CDR2 YNFKEQ. There are 15 residues in the CDR3. V shed 1 base and J shed 4 bases, with 10 bases lying between them. CDR3 DNA: TGTGCCAGCAGCCAAGTCGTAGCGGTTAATGAAAAACTGTTTTTT. Amino acids: CASSQVVAVNEKLFF.

This sequence joins TRBV19 and TRBJ1-5, with 9 bases identical to TRBD1. Germline V gene data show CDR1 as LNHDA and CDR2 as SQIVND (reference sequence). The junction had 11 bases not matched to a gene; V was cut back by 1 base and J by 4 bases. CDR3 length: 18 residues. The CDR3 here is CASSIGLDRGLLNQPQHF. CDR3 DNA sequence: TGTGCCAGTAGTATAGGGTTGGACAGGGGCCTCTTAAATCAGCCCCAGCATTTT.

V usage is TRBV11-2 and J usage is TRBJ2-1, with 8 nucleotides matching TRBD1. The CDR3 covers 15 residues. CDR1 SGHAT and CDR2 FQNNGV come from the germline V gene. V gave up 5 bases and J gave up 4 bases; unmatched junction bases: 7. The CDR3 protein is CASSRPRDRYNEQFF. As DNA, the CDR3 is TGTGCCAGCAGCCGGCCTCGGGACAGGTACAATGAGCAGTTCTTC. The entire variable domain, with the rest obtained from reference TRBV11-2 and TRBJ2-1, is as follows: EAGVAQSPRYKIIEKRQSVAFWCNPISGHATLYWYQQILGQGPKLLIQFQNNGVVDDSQLPKDRFSAERLKGVDSTLKIQPAKLEDSAVYLCASSRPRDRYNEQFFGPGTRLTVL.

The chain employs TRBV9 and TRBJ2-6, with a weak D call TRBD1 (5 bases). Germline V gene data show CDR1 as SGDLS and CDR2 as YYNGEE. The V and J ends lost 3 bases and 0 bases respectively, with 13 bases between them. The CDR3 extends over 17 amino acids. This chain's CDR3 is CASSGITDSSGANVLTF. CDR3 sequence (DNA): TGTGCCAGCAGCGGAATAACCGACAGCTCTGGGGCCAACGTCCTGACTTTC.

V is TRBV2 and J is TRBJ1-2, with D uncertain. V shed 0 bases and J shed 2 bases, with 4 bases lying between them. The CDR3 runs 13 residues. From germline, CDR1 is SNHLY and CDR2 FYNNEI. In DNA form, the CDR3 reads TGTGCCAGCAGTGAAGCCGTAAACTATGGCTACACCTTC. Encoded protein: CASSEAVNYGYTF.

The J gene is TRBJ2-1, the V gene TRBV10-3, with 13 bases that match TRBD2. The length of the CDR3 is 15 residues. The germline V gene encodes CDR1 ENHRY and CDR2 SYGVKD. Trimming at V came to 7 bases and at J to 7 bases, leaving 7 bases not matched to a gene. The CDR3 nucleotides are TGTGCCATCACCTCACTAGCGGGGGGGCCAAATGAGCAGTTCTTC. It translates to CAITSLAGGPNEQFF.

The chain has TRBV2 and TRBJ1-2; maybe TRBD1 (6 bases). V lost 6 bases and J 2 bases, leaving 13 bases between the germline ends. Per the germline V gene, CDR1 is SNHLY and CDR2 is FYNNEI. The CDR3 length is 14 residues. CDR3 region: CASSAQGNNYGYTF. The CDR3 DNA reads TGTGCCAGCAGCGCACAGGGTAACAACTATGGCTACACCTTC.

This CDR3 is CASSQESGAPNQPQHF. CDR3 nucleotides: TGCGCCAGCAGCCAAGAATCAGGGGCTCCCAATCAGCCCCAGCATTTT. The chain is built from TRBV4-1 and TRBJ1-5, with a possible D match to TRBD1 (6 bases). Trimming shortened V by 0 bases and J by 3 bases, and 12 bases separated the two germline ends. CDR1 is MGHRA, CDR2 YSYEKL, per germline. The CDR3 is 16 amino acids.

J is TRBJ2-7 and V is TRBV11-2, with D possibly TRBD1 on 6 matching bases. The germline CDR1 and CDR2 sequences are SGHAT and FQNNGV. This CDR3 comprises 13 residues. Trimming removed 5 bases at V and 3 bases at J, with 11 bases between. This chain's CDR3 is CASSTRDNYEQYF. In DNA, the CDR3 is TGTGCCAGCAGCACGAGGGACAACTACGAGCAGTACTTC. Combining the CDR3 with reference TRBV11-2 and TRBJ2-7 gives the whole variable domain EAGVAQSPRYKIIEKRQSVAFWCNPISGHATLYWYQQILGQGPKLLIQFQNNGVVDDSQLPKDRFSAERLKGVDSTLKIQPAKLEDSAVYLCASSTRDNYEQYFGPGTRLTVT.

The chain links TRBV11-2 to TRBJ2-3, with 8 bases fitting TRBD2. V lost 3 bases, J lost 3 bases, and 8 bases stayed unmatched. CDR1 SGHAT and CDR2 FQNNGV come from the germline V gene. The CDR3 covers 16 residues. DNA for the CDR3: TGTGCCAGCAGCTTGATGTCTGCTAGCGGGACAGATACGCAGTATTTT. Residues: CASSLMSASGTDTQYF.

Concerning this clone: At the DNA level, this CDR3 is encoded by other sequences in the same sample as well. This chain links TRBV10-3 with TRBJ1-3; a possible D gene is TRBD1 (6 bases). The CDR3 loop spans 17 amino acids. V lost 0 bases and J lost 4, with 16 bases in between. Germline V gene sequence: CDR1 ENHRY, CDR2 SYGVKD. CDR3 loop: CAISESAGGLLGNTIYF. The CDR3 DNA is TGTGCCATCAGTGAGTCCGCGGGGGGGCTCTTAGGAAACACCATATATTTT.

The chain is built from TRBV10-1 and TRBJ2-7; 8 nucleotides match TRBD1. The V gene's germline CDR1 is WNHNN and CDR2 SYGVQD (reference sequence). The CDR3 extends over 13 amino acids. J lost 3 bases, V lost 10 bases, and 8 bases had no gene match. CDR3 sequence reads: CANRRDRYYEQYF. The CDR3 DNA reads as TGCGCCAACCGCCGGGACAGGTACTACGAGCAGTACTTC.

The rearrangement uses TRBV7-2 and TRBJ2-1, with TRBD1 matching 8 bases. V shed 2 bases, J shed 7 bases, and the junction held 13 bases outside the gene matches. The CDR3 loop spans 17 amino acids. Per germline, CDR1 SGHTA and CDR2 FQGNSA. CDR3 DNA sequence: TGTGCCAGCAGCTTAAGAATCAGGGGGCCCTCGGGAAATGAGCAGTTCTTC. Protein product: CASSLRIRGPSGNEQFF.